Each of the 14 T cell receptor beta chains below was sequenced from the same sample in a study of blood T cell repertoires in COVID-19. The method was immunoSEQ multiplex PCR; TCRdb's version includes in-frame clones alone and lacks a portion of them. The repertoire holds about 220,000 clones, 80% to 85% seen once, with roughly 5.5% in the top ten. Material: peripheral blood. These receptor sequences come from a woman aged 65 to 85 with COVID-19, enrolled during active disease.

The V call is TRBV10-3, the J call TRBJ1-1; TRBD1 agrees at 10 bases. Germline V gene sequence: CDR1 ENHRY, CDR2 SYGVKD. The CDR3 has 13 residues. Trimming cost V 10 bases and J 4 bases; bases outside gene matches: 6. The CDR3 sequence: CASRDRGSTEAFF. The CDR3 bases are TGTGCCAGTAGGGACAGGGGAAGCACTGAAGCTTTCTTT.

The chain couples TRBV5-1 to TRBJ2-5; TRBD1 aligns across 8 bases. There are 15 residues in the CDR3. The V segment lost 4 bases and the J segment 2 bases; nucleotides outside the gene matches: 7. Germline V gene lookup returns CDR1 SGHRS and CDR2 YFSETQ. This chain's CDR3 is CASSMDRVGQETQYF. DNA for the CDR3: TGCGCCAGCAGCATGGACAGGGTAGGGCAAGAGACCCAGTACTTC. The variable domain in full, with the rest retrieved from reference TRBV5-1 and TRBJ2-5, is KAGVTQTPRYLIKTRGQQVTLSCSPISGHRSVSWYQQTPGQGLQFLFEYFSETQRNKGNFPGRFSGRQFSNSRSEMNVSTLELGDSALYLCASSMDRVGQETQYFGPGTRLLVL.

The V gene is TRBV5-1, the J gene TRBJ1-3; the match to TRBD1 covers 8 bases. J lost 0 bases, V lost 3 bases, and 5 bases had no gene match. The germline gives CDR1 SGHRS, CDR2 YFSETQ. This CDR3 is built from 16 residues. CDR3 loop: CASSSGQGASGNTIYF. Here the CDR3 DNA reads TGCGCCAGCAGCTCCGGACAGGGCGCCTCTGGAAACACCATATATTTT.

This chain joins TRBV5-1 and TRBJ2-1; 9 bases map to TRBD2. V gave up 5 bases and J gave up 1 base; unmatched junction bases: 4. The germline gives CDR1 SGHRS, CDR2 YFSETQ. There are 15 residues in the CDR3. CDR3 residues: CASRPSGASYNEQFF. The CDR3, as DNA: TGCGCCAGCAGACCTAGCGGGGCATCCTACAATGAGCAGTTCTTC.

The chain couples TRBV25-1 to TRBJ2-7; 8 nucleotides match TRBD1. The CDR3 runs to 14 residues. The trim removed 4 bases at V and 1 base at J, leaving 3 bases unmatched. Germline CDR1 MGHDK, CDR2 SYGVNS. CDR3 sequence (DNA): TGTGCCAGCAGTGTCCGGACAGGGTCCTACGAGCAGTACTTC. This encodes CASSVRTGSYEQYF.

The CDR3 loop is CASSLPSGNSDTQYF. CDR3 in DNA: TGCGCCAGCAGCTTGCCTAGCGGGAATTCTGATACGCAGTATTTT. This chain joins TRBV5-1 and TRBJ2-3, with TRBD2 matching 9 bases. Trimming at V came to 1 base and at J to 6 bases, leaving 6 bases not matched to a gene. Per the germline V gene, CDR1 is SGHRS and CDR2 is YFSETQ. CDR3 size: 15 residues.

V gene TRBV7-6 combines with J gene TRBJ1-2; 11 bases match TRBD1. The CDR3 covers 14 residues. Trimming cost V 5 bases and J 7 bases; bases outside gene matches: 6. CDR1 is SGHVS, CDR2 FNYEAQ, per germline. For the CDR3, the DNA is TGTGCCAGCAGCCCAACAGGGACAGGGGGTGGCTACACCTTC. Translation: CASSPTGTGGGYTF.

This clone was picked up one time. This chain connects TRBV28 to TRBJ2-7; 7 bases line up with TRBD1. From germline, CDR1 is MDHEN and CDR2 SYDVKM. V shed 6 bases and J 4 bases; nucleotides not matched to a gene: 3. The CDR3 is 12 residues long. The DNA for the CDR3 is TGTGCCAGCAGAGGGGGACAGTACGAGCAGTACTTC. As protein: CASRGGQYEQYF.

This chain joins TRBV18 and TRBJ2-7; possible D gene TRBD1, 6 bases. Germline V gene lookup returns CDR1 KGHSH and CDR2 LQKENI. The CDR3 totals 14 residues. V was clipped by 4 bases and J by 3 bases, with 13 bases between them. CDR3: CASSQDQGYYEQYF. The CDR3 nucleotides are TGTGCCAGCTCACAAGATCAGGGGTACTACGAGCAGTACTTC. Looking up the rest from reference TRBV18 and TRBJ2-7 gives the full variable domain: NAGVMQNPRHLVRRRGQEARLRCSPMKGHSHVYWYRQLPEEGLKFMVYLQKENIIDESGMPKERFSAEFPKEGPSILRIQQVVRGDSAAYFCASSQDQGYYEQYFGPGTRLTVT.

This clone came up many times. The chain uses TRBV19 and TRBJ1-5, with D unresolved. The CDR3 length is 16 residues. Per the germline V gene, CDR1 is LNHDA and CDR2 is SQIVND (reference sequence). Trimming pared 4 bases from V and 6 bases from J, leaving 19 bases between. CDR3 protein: CASSTFQQRRVQPQHF. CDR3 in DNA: TGTGCCAGTAGTACCTTTCAACAGCGGAGAGTTCAGCCCCAGCATTTT.

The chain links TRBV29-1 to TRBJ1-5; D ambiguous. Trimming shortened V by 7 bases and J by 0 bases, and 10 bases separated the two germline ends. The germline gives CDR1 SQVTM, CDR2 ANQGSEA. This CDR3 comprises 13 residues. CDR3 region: CSARYGSNQPQHF. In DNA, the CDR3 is TGCAGCGCCCGTTACGGTAGCAATCAGCCCCAGCATTTT.

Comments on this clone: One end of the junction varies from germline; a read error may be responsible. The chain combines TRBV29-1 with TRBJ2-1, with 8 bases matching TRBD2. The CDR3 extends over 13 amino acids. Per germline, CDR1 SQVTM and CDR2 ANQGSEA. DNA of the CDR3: TGCAGCGTTACTATTTCCTCGGGACTAGACGGAATCTTC. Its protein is CSVTISSGLDGIF.

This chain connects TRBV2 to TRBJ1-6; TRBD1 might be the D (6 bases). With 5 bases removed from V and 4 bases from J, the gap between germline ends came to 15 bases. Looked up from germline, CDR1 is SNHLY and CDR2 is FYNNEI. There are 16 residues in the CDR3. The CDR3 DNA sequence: TGTGCCAGCAGTCTAGAACAGGGAGGGTATAATTCACCCCTCCACTTT. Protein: CASSLEQGGYNSPLHF.

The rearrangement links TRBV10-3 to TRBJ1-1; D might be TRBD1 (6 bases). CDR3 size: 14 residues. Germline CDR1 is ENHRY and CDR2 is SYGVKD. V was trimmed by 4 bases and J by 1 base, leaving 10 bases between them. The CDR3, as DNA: TGTGCCATCAGTGTACAGGGTGAGAACACTGAAGCTTTCTTT. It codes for CAISVQGENTEAFF.